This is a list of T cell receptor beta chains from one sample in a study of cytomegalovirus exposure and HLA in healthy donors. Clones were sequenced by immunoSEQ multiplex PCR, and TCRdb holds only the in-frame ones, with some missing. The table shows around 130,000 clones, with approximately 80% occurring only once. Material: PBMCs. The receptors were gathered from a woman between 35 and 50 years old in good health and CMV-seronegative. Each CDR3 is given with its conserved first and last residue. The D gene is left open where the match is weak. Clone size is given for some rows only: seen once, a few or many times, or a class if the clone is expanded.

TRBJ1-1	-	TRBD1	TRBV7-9	TGTTCCAGCAGCTTAGAAACAGGGGTGGTCACTGAAGCTTTCTTT	CSSSLETGVVTEAFF
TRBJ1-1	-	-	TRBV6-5	TGTGCCAGCAGTTACTCGAAGGGGGACACTGAAGCTTTCTTT	CASSYSKGDTEAFF
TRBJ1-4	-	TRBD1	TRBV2	TGTGCCAGCAGCGCCGGACAGGGATTGGCAACTAATGAAAAACTGTTTTTT	CASSAGQGLATNEKLFF
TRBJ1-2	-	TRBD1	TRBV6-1	TGTGCCAGCAGTGTAACCGGGACAGGCGATGGCTACACCTTC	CASSVTGTGDGYTF
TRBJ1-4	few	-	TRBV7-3	TGTGCCAGCAGCTTAACCCCCTCAGGGGATGAAAAACTGTTTTTT	CASSLTPSGDEKLFF
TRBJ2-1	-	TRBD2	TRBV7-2	TGTGCCAGCAGCTTATCCGGGACTAGCGGGGACAATGAGCAGTTCTTC	CASSLSGTSGDNEQFF
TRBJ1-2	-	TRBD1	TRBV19	TGTGCCAGTAGTATAGGCCCGACAGGGGGCTTAGGCTACACCTTC	CASSIGPTGGLGYTF
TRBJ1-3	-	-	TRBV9	TGTGCCAGCAGCGTTTCTCTATCCTCTGGAAACACCATATATTTT	CASSVSLSSGNTIYF
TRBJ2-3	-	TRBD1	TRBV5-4	TGTGCCAGCAGCTCCCCGACAGGGGAGGTGGCAGATACGCAGTATTTT	CASSSPTGEVADTQYF
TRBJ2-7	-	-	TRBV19	TGTGCCAGTAGTATAGTGGGCGGGCCCCCTCACTACGAGCAGTACTTC	CASSIVGGPPHYEQYF
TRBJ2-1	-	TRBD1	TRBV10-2	TGCGCCAGCAGTGAGGGGTATGGACAGGGGTACAATGAGCAGTTCTTC	CASSEGYGQGYNEQFF
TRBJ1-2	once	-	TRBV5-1	TGCGCCAGCAGCTTGGCGGGGAAATATGGCTACACCTTC	CASSLAGKYGYTF
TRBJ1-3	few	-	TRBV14	TGTGCCACAGGCCTATCTGGAAACACCATATATTTT	CATGLSGNTIYF
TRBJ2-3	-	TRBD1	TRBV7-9	TGTGCCAGCAGCCTGGGACAGGCCACCACAGATACGCAGTATTTT	CASSLGQATTDTQYF
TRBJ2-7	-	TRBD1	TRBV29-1	TGCAGCGTTGAAGATCATGAGGAGACAGGGCTCTACGAGCAGTACTTC	CSVEDHEETGLYEQYF
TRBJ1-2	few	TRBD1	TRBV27	TGTGCCAGCAGTACTCAGGGGGCGAACTATGGCTACACCTTC	CASSTQGANYGYTF
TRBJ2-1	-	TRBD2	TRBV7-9	TGTGCCAGCAGCTCTAGCGGGGGGGCTCGCAATGAGCAGTTCTTC	CASSSSGGARNEQFF
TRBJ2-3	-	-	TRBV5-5	TGTGCCAGCAGCTGGGGGGTGGAAGCAGATACGCAGTATTTT	CASSWGVEADTQYF
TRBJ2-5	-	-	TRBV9	TGTGCCAGCAGCGCCGGCGGGGCCCAGTACTTC	CASSAGGAQYF
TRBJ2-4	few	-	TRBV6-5	TGTGCCAGCAGCCGGGAGAACATTCAGTACTTC	CASSRENIQYF
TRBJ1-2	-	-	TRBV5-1	TGCGCCAGCAGCTTGGTACCCACAACCAGCTATGGCTACACCTTC	CASSLVPTTSYGYTF
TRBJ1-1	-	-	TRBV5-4	TGTGCCAGCAGCTTTCGTGCAGTTGGGAACACTGAAGCTTTCTTT	CASSFRAVGNTEAFF
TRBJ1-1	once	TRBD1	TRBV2	TGTGCCAGCAGTGACGCGGACAGGTGGGGGACTGAAGCTTTCTTT	CASSDADRWGTEAFF
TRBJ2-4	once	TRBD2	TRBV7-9	TGTGCCAGCAGCTTAAGCGGGGAAGGCAAAAACATTCAGTACTTC	CASSLSGEGKNIQYF
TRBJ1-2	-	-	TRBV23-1	TGCGCCAGCAGTCAACCCCGTCCGACAGGTGGTTGGGGGAGAGGCTACACCTTC	CASSQPRPTGGWGRGYTF
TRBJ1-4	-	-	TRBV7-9	TGTGCCAGCAGCCGGGACATTAATGAAAAACTGTTTTTT	CASSRDINEKLFF
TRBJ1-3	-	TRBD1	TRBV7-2	TGTGCCAGCAGCTTAGCGGGGACAGCAAGCTCTGGAAACACCATATATTTT	CASSLAGTASSGNTIYF
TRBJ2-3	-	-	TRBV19	TGTGCCAGTAGTTTCCGTCTCACAGATACGCAGTATTTT	CASSFRLTDTQYF
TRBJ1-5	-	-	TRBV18	TGTGCCAGCTCACGTGGCGGAGGGGAGCCCCAGCATTTT	CASSRGGGEPQHF
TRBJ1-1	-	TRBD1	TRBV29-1	TGCAGCGTCGGGACAGGGGAATTGGACACTGAAGCTTTCTTT	CSVGTGELDTEAFF
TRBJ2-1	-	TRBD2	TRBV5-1	TGCGCCAGCAGCCCAACTAGCGGGGGATTCTACAATGAGCAGTTCTTC	CASSPTSGGFYNEQFF
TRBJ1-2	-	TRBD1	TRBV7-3	TGTGCCAGCAGCCCCGACAGGGATTATGGCTACACCTTC	CASSPDRDYGYTF
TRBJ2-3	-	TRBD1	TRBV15	TGTGCCACCAGCAGGGATTCCAGGGGGCTGGATACGCAGTATTTT	CATSRDSRGLDTQYF
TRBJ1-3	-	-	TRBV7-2	TGTGCCAGCAGCCCCGGGGGAGGGGGAAACACCATATATTTT	CASSPGGGGNTIYF
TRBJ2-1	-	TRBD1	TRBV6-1	TGTGCCAGCAGGAGGACAGGGGGTGGGAATGAGCAGTTCTTC	CASRRTGGGNEQFF
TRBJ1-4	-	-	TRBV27	TGTGCCAGCAGAGGTCATGGGGGCCTACTTAATGAAAAACTGTTTTTT	CASRGHGGLLNEKLFF
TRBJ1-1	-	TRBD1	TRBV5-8	TGTGCCAGCAGCCAGCGGCTGACAGGGGGTGGTGAAACTGAAGCTTTCTTT	CASSQRLTGGGETEAFF
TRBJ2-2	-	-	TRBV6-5	TGTGCCAGCAGGCCTGGGAGTTCGAACACCGGGGAGCTGTTTTTT	CASRPGSSNTGELFF
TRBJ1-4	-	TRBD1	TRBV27	TGTGCCAGCAGTTCCTTGGGACAGAGGGATGAAAAACTGTTTTTT	CASSSLGQRDEKLFF
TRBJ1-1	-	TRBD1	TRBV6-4	TGTGCCAGCAGTGAGGCCAGGGGGTTAGGGGCTTTCTTT	CASSEARGLGAFF
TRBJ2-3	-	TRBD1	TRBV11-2	TGTGCCAGCAGCCTTTTGGGACAGGTCACAGATACGCAGTATTTT	CASSLLGQVTDTQYF
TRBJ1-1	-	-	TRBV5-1	TGCGCCAGCAGCTTAGCAGGGGACACTGAAGCTTTCTTT	CASSLAGDTEAFF
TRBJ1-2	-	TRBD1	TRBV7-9	TGTGCCAGCAGCTTAGCAACAGGGGGATGGGTCCATGGCTACACCTTC	CASSLATGGWVHGYTF
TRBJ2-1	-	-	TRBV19	TGTGCCAGTAGTCCAAACACGGAGGGTAAGCAGTTCTTC	CASSPNTEGKQFF
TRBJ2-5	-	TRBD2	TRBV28	TGTGCCAGCGCCCTACCGCGGGAGGGTTTCAAGACCCAGTACTTC	CASALPREGFKTQYF
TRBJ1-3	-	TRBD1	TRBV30	TGTGCCTGGAGCCCCGGACAGGTTTCCGGAAACACCATATATTTT	CAWSPGQVSGNTIYF
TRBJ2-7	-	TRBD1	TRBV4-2	TGTGCCAGCAGCCAGACAGGGGACGAGCAGTACTTC	CASSQTGDEQYF
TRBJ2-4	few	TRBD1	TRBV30	TGTGCCTGGAGTGCTATAGGGGACAGGGGATTAAAGAGAAACATTCAGTACTTC	CAWSAIGDRGLKRNIQYF
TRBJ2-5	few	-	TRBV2	TGTGCCAGCCTGTGGGGCCTCCAAGAGACCCAGTACTTC	CASLWGLQETQYF